This T cell receptor beta chain derives from a study of blood T cell repertoires in COVID-19. Study details: The United States, Italy and Spain supplied acute and convalescent COVID-19 samples. T cells, B-cell-depleted T cells, or PBMCs provided the cDNA or gDNA that served as material.

Seattle's enrolled individuals joined amid active infection and were then monitored longitudinally. Only in-frame clones appear in the TCRdb table, and some are missing; sequencing was by immunoSEQ multiplex PCR. This table has 300,000 or so clones, almost 90% appearing once. Sequencing was carried out using peripheral blood. The TCR comes from a woman aged 25 to 45 with COVID-19, enrolled during active disease.

CDR3: CASSLSSLETQYF. CDR3 nucleotides: TGTGCCAGCAGCTTGTCTAGCTTAGAGACCCAGTACTTC. V is TRBV11-3 and J is TRBJ2-5, with a possible D match to TRBD2 (5 bases). This CDR3 is 13 amino acids long. V lost 3 bases and J lost 4, with 9 bases in between. CDR1 and CDR2 (germline): SGHNT, YENEEA.